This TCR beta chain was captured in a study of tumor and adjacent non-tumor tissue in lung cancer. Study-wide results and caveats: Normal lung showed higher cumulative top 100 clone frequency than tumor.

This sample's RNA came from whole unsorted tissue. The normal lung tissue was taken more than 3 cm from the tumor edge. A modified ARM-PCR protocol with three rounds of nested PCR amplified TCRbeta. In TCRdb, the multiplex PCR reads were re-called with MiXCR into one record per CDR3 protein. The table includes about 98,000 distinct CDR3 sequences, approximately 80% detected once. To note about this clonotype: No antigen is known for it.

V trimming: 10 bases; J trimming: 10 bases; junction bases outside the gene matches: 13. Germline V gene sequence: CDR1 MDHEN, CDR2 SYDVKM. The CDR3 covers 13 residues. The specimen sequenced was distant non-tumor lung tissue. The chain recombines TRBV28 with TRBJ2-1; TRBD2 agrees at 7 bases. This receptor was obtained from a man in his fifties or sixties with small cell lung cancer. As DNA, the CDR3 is TGTGCCATCAGGACTAGTGACGAGGGGGAGCAGTTCTTC. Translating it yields CAIRTSDEGEQFF.